These T cell receptor beta chains were read from a single sample in a study of shared clonotypes between healthy human individuals. Repertoires were generated with immunoSEQ multiplex PCR, while TCRdb's copy carries only in-frame clones and drops some. Here the sample spans 2 million or so clones, roughly 96% being singletons. The material sequenced was naive CD4+ T cells sorted from blood. The receptors were gathered from a man in his late teens or twenties in good health. Each CDR3 is given with its conserved first and last residue. Fields, in order: V gene, J gene, D gene, CDR3 DNA, CDR3 protein. D genes are given only for firm matches.

V: TRBV9
J: TRBJ2-2
D: TRBD2
DNA: TGTGCCAGCAGCCGTTCGGGGGCGGTTAGCGGGAGAATAAACACCGGGGAGCTGTTTTTT
CDR3: CASSRSGAVSGRINTGELFF

V: TRBV27
J: TRBJ2-1
D: TRBD2
DNA: TGTGCCAGCAGTTTATTGGGACTAGCGAGACCCGGAGGTGACAATGAGCAGTTCTTC
CDR3: CASSLLGLARPGGDNEQFF

V: TRBV4-3
J: TRBJ2-1
D: TRBD2
DNA: TGCGCCAGCAGCCAATGGGGAGAGCGGGGACGCTCTGGCAATGAGCAGTTCTTC
CDR3: CASSQWGERGRSGNEQFF

V: TRBV9
J: TRBJ1-5
D: -
DNA: TGTGCCAGCAGCCCCGGGTGGAGCAATCAGCCCCAGCATTTT
CDR3: CASSPGWSNQPQHF

V: TRBV5-4
J: TRBJ1-4
D: TRBD1
DNA: TGTGCCAGCAGCTCCCAGGACAGGAGGGGCGAAAAACTGTTTTTT
CDR3: CASSSQDRRGEKLFF

V: TRBV6-6
J: TRBJ1-5
D: -
DNA: TGTGCCAGCATCCTGGTGGCGGGGCAGCCCCAGCATTTT
CDR3: CASILVAGQPQHF

V: TRBV19
J: TRBJ2-7
D: -
DNA: TGTGCCAGTAGTATTCAGGGTGGATCCTACGAGCAGTACTTC
CDR3: CASSIQGGSYEQYF

V: TRBV28
J: TRBJ2-7
D: TRBD1
DNA: TGTGCCAGCACTGGGACAGTCTCCTACGAGCAGTACTTC
CDR3: CASTGTVSYEQYF

V: TRBV29-1
J: TRBJ2-7
D: TRBD1
DNA: TGCAGCGCATCGGGACAGGGACCCCTCAGGGGGCAGTACTTC
CDR3: CSASGQGPLRGQYF

V: TRBV7-9
J: TRBJ2-1
D: TRBD1
DNA: TGTGCCAGCAGCCCCCGGACAGGGGCGAATGAGCAGTTCTTC
CDR3: CASSPRTGANEQFF

V: TRBV7-2
J: TRBJ2-7
D: -
DNA: TGTGCCAGCAGCCCGCGGACACCCCACGAGCAGTACTTC
CDR3: CASSPRTPHEQYF

V: TRBV9
J: TRBJ2-5
D: -
DNA: TGTGCCAGCAGCGTATTTGGGGGGGCGGAGACCCAGTACTTC
CDR3: CASSVFGGAETQYF

V: TRBV5-6
J: TRBJ1-1
D: -
DNA: TGTGCCAGCAGCGCCTACAGGGATGCCACTGAAGCTTTCTTT
CDR3: CASSAYRDATEAFF